This is a list of T cell receptor beta chains from one sample in a study of shared clonotypes between healthy human individuals. The table came from immunoSEQ multiplex PCR; TCRdb's copy has only in-frame clones and leaves some out. Of roughly 1,500,000 clones listed, around 98.5% are singletons. Sample: naive CD4+ T cells sorted from blood. Receptors originate from a man aged 30 to 45 in good health. Both conserved end residues are part of each CDR3. The D gene is left open where the match is weak.

d_call: .
j_call: TRBJ2-1
v_call: TRBV19
cdr3_aa: CASATGRGSGNEQFF
cdr3_nt: TGTGCCAGCGCAACAGGGCGGGGATCGGGGAATGAGCAGTTCTTC

d_call: TRBD1
j_call: TRBJ1-2
v_call: TRBV5-8
cdr3_aa: CASSLVGQGDGYTF
cdr3_nt: TGTGCCAGCAGCTTGGTGGGACAGGGGGATGGCTACACCTTC

d_call: .
j_call: TRBJ2-1
v_call: TRBV4-1
cdr3_aa: CASSSGLHNEQFF
cdr3_nt: TGCGCCAGCAGCTCCGGACTCCACAATGAGCAGTTCTTC

d_call: TRBD2
j_call: TRBJ2-3
v_call: TRBV11-2
cdr3_aa: CASSRGMRLAVTDTQYF
cdr3_nt: TGTGCCAGCAGTCGGGGGATGCGACTAGCGGTCACAGATACGCAGTATTTT

d_call: .
j_call: TRBJ1-4
v_call: TRBV2
cdr3_aa: CASRGGPTRDEKLFF
cdr3_nt: TGTGCCAGCAGGGGAGGACCCACCCGGGATGAAAAACTGTTTTTT

d_call: TRBD2
j_call: TRBJ2-7
v_call: TRBV18
cdr3_aa: CASSLGLAGGPHEQYF
cdr3_nt: TGTGCCAGCTCATTGGGACTAGCGGGAGGGCCCCACGAGCAGTACTTC

d_call: .
j_call: TRBJ1-1
v_call: TRBV7-2
cdr3_aa: CASSSRQAENTEAFF
cdr3_nt: TGTGCCAGCAGCTCCAGACAGGCCGAGAACACTGAAGCTTTCTTT

d_call: .
j_call: TRBJ2-2
v_call: TRBV11-2
cdr3_aa: CASSLTSYRVNTGELFF
cdr3_nt: TGTGCCAGCAGCTTAACTAGTTACAGGGTGAACACCGGGGAGCTGTTTTTT

d_call: TRBD1
j_call: TRBJ1-1
v_call: TRBV5-1
cdr3_aa: CASSFNSGTGNTEAFF
cdr3_nt: TGCGCCAGCAGCTTTAATTCCGGGACAGGGAACACTGAAGCTTTCTTT

d_call: TRBD1
j_call: TRBJ2-1
v_call: TRBV5-1
cdr3_aa: CASSLVGGDNEQFF
cdr3_nt: TGCGCCAGCAGCTTGGTAGGGGGCGACAATGAGCAGTTCTTC

d_call: TRBD1
j_call: TRBJ2-7
v_call: TRBV20-1
cdr3_aa: CSFGQGYEQYF
cdr3_nt: TGCAGCTTCGGACAGGGCTACGAGCAGTACTTC